Listed below are T cell receptor beta chains from one sample, sequenced in a study of spatial heterogeneity in lung cancer. A single record per CDR3 protein comes from TCRdb applying MiXCR to the 5' RACE reads. The table records tens of thousands of distinct CDR3 sequences, 7.5% of them present only once. The specimen was PBMCs, collected at surgery. The source of these receptors is a male donor with early-stage non-small cell lung cancer. CDR3s include the opening cysteine and the closing phenylalanine or tryptophan. The order of the fields is D gene, V gene, clone size, J gene, CDR3 protein, CDR3 DNA. The D gene is left open where the match is weak. Clone size is not always given. Where it is, it says once, few, many or a class for expanded clones.

D gene: TRBD2; V gene: TRBV7-7; clone size: few; J gene: TRBJ2-1; CDR3 protein: CASSSTSGSYNEQFF; CDR3 DNA: TGTGCTAGCAGTTCGACTAGCGGGTCATACAATGAGCAGTTCTTC
D gene: .; V gene: TRBV6-6; clone size: many; J gene: TRBJ1-1; CDR3 protein: CASSYPNTEAFF; CDR3 DNA: TGTGCCAGCAGTTACCCGAACACTGAAGCTTTCTTT
D gene: .; V gene: TRBV6-2/TRBV6-3; clone size: many; J gene: TRBJ2-3; CDR3 protein: CASTQRDTDTQYF; CDR3 DNA: TGTGCCAGCACTCAGCGAGACACAGATACGCAGTATTTT
D gene: .; V gene: TRBV5-5; clone size: many; J gene: TRBJ2-5; CDR3 protein: CASSFDVGEETQYF; CDR3 DNA: TGTGCCAGCAGCTTTGACGTGGGAGAAGAGACCCAGTACTTC
D gene: .; V gene: TRBV5-8; clone size: .; J gene: TRBJ2-3; CDR3 protein: CASSLYGVRGTDTQYF; CDR3 DNA: TGTGCCAGCAGCTTGTACGGGGTCCGTGGCACAGATACGCAGTATTTT
D gene: .; V gene: TRBV7-2; clone size: many; J gene: TRBJ2-7; CDR3 protein: CASSTRDTSLYEQYF; CDR3 DNA: TGTGCCAGCAGCACCCGAGACACGTCCCTTTACGAGCAGTACTTC
D gene: .; V gene: TRBV20-1; clone size: many; J gene: TRBJ2-1; CDR3 protein: CSSRNYNEQFF; CDR3 DNA: TGCAGTTCCCGGAACTACAATGAGCAGTTCTTC
D gene: TRBD1; V gene: TRBV7-2; clone size: many; J gene: TRBJ1-1; CDR3 protein: CASSSQQGWAEAFF; CDR3 DNA: TGTGCCAGCAGCTCCCAACAGGGGTGGGCTGAAGCTTTCTTT
D gene: .; V gene: TRBV4-1; clone size: few; J gene: TRBJ2-4; CDR3 protein: CASSQVNKNIQYF; CDR3 DNA: TGCGCCAGCAGCCAAGTGAACAAAAACATTCAGTACTTC
D gene: TRBD1; V gene: TRBV6-5; clone size: many; J gene: TRBJ2-4; CDR3 protein: CASTPWGTVTAGAKNIQYF; CDR3 DNA: TGTGCCAGCACTCCGTGGGGGACAGTTACCGCCGGAGCCAAAAACATTCAGTACTTC
D gene: .; V gene: TRBV4-2; clone size: .; J gene: TRBJ2-5; CDR3 protein: CASSPLVRGDSETQYF; CDR3 DNA: TGTGCCAGCAGCCCCTTGGTGAGGGGGGACTCAGAGACCCAGTACTTC
D gene: TRBD1; V gene: TRBV18; clone size: few; J gene: TRBJ1-5; CDR3 protein: CVSSPGQGNQPQHF; CDR3 DNA: TGTGTCAGCTCACCGGGACAGGGGAATCAGCCCCAGCATTTT
D gene: .; V gene: TRBV2; clone size: .; J gene: TRBJ2-2; CDR3 protein: CASSASPSGTGELFF; CDR3 DNA: TGTGCCAGCAGTGCTTCGCCCTCGGGTACCGGGGAGCTGTTTTTT
D gene: .; V gene: TRBV28; clone size: many; J gene: TRBJ1-1; CDR3 protein: CASTIRNTEAFF; CDR3 DNA: TGTGCCAGCACCATCCGAAACACTGAAGCTTTCTTT
D gene: TRBD1; V gene: TRBV20-1; clone size: many; J gene: TRBJ2-7; CDR3 protein: CSAGGTGDFSYEQYF; CDR3 DNA: TGCAGTGCCGGGGGGACAGGGGATTTTTCCTACGAGCAGTACTTC
D gene: TRBD2; V gene: TRBV12-3/TRBV12-4; clone size: many; J gene: TRBJ2-1; CDR3 protein: CASSQPPGTRGKNEQFF; CDR3 DNA: TGTGCCAGCAGTCAGCCGCCTGGGACTAGGGGCAAAAATGAGCAGTTCTTC
D gene: .; V gene: TRBV7-2; clone size: .; J gene: TRBJ2-7; CDR3 protein: CASSLLGTGYEQYF; CDR3 DNA: TGTGCCAGCAGCTTACTTGGGACGGGCTACGAGCAGTACTTC
D gene: .; V gene: TRBV7-2; clone size: many; J gene: TRBJ1-2; CDR3 protein: CASSLTRDKGYTF; CDR3 DNA: TGTGCCAGCAGCTTGACCCGGGACAAGGGCTACACCTTC
D gene: .; V gene: TRBV5-6; clone size: few; J gene: TRBJ2-2; CDR3 protein: CASSASVGLGRELFF; CDR3 DNA: TGTGCCAGCAGCGCATCAGTGGGACTGGGACGGGAGCTGTTTTTT
D gene: TRBD2; V gene: TRBV5-1; clone size: few; J gene: TRBJ2-1; CDR3 protein: CASSLSSGVNNEQFF; CDR3 DNA: TGCGCCAGCAGCTTGTCTAGCGGGGTTAACAATGAGCAGTTCTTC
D gene: .; V gene: TRBV4-3; clone size: .; J gene: TRBJ2-5; CDR3 protein: CASSQDQRPETQYF; CDR3 DNA: TGCGCCAGCAGCCAAGATCAGCGCCCAGAGACCCAGTACTTC
D gene: TRBD2; V gene: TRBV29-1; clone size: many; J gene: TRBJ2-1; CDR3 protein: CSVLAGVAEQFF; CDR3 DNA: TGCAGCGTTCTAGCGGGAGTTGCTGAGCAGTTCTTC
D gene: .; V gene: TRBV29-1; clone size: many; J gene: TRBJ2-3; CDR3 protein: CSVDQGSWDTQYF; CDR3 DNA: TGCAGCGTTGACCAGGGGTCCTGGGATACGCAGTATTTT
D gene: TRBD1; V gene: TRBV27; clone size: many; J gene: TRBJ1-4; CDR3 protein: CASSRITGGGGEKLFF; CDR3 DNA: TGTGCCAGCAGCCGCATAACAGGGGGAGGTGGAGAAAAACTGTTTTTT
D gene: TRBD1; V gene: TRBV6-5; clone size: .; J gene: TRBJ2-3; CDR3 protein: CASSIQNRGDTQYF; CDR3 DNA: TGTGCCAGCAGTATCCAGAACAGGGGAGATACGCAGTATTTT
D gene: .; V gene: TRBV7-8; clone size: .; J gene: TRBJ2-1; CDR3 protein: CASSLSDFYNEQFF; CDR3 DNA: TGTGCCAGCAGCTTATCGGACTTCTACAATGAGCAGTTCTTC
D gene: TRBD1; V gene: TRBV12-3/TRBV12-4; clone size: many; J gene: TRBJ1-2; CDR3 protein: CASSLALRDRGRGYTF; CDR3 DNA: TGTGCCAGCAGTTTAGCACTCCGGGACAGGGGGCGAGGCTACACCTTC